Shown below are 3 T cell receptor beta chains from a single sample sequenced in a study of immune cell composition in non-small cell lung cancer. Measured with immunoSEQ multiplex PCR; TCRdb has only the in-frame clones, and not every one. The sample lists some 8,500 clones; 76% were seen once. Specimen: lung tumor tissue. The receptors shown here come from a human donor with non-small cell lung cancer.

The gene calls are TRBV5-6 and TRBJ1-1; no clear D gene. This CDR3 is built from 15 residues. V lost 2 bases, J lost 5 bases, and 16 bases lay in between. The germline CDR1 and CDR2 sequences are SGHDT and YYEEEE. This CDR3 is CASSFSRVIGTEAFF. As DNA, the CDR3 is TGTGCCAGCAGCTTTTCGCGGGTAATAGGAACTGAAGCTTTCTTT.

This clone was counted between two and nine times. The gene calls are TRBV15 and TRBJ2-1; 8 bases are shared with TRBD1. Trimming removed 3 bases from V and 4 bases from J; junction bases left unmatched: 5. CDR1 is LNHNV and CDR2 is YYDKDF in the germline V gene (reference sequence). This CDR3 has 15 amino acids. CDR3 sequence reads: CATSSGTGSYNEQFF. CDR3 in DNA: TGTGCCACCAGCAGTGGGACAGGTTCTTACAATGAGCAGTTCTTC. Looking up the rest from reference TRBV15 and TRBJ2-1 gives the full variable domain: DAMVIQNPRYQVTQFGKPVTLSCSQTLNHNVMYWYQQKSSQAPKLLFHYYDKDFNNEADTPDNFQSRRPNTSFCFLDIRSPGLGDTAMYLCATSSGTGSYNEQFFGPGTRLTVL.

This clone has only one observation. The chain recombines TRBV19 with TRBJ1-4; D remains unclear. From germline, CDR1 is LNHDA and CDR2 SQIVND (reference sequence). The V and J ends lost 5 bases and 0 bases respectively, with 10 bases between them. The CDR3 is 15 residues long. The CDR3 spells CASSGSRSTNEKLFF. The CDR3, as DNA: TGTGCCAGTAGTGGAAGTCGTTCAACTAATGAAAAACTGTTTTTT.